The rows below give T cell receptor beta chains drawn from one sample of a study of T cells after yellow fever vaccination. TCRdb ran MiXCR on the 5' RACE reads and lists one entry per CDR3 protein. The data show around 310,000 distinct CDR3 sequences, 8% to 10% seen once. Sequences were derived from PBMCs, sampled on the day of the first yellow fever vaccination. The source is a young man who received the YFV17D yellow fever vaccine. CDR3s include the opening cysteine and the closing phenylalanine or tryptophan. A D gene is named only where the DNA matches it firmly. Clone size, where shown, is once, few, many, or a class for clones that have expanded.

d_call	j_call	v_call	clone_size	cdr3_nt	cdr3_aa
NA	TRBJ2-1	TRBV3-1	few	TGTGCCAGCAGCCAGGACCCCTCCTACAATGAGCAGTTCTTC	CASSQDPSYNEQFF
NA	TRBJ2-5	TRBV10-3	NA	TGTGCCATCAGCGCCATAGAGGGTGGGGAGACCCAGTACTTC	CAISAIEGGETQYF
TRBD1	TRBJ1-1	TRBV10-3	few	TGTGCCATCAGTGGCGGTCAGGGGGTGAACACTGAAGCTTTCTTT	CAISGGQGVNTEAFF
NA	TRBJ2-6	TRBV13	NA	TGTGCCAGCACCTGGGGCTCTGGGGCCAACGTCCTGACTTTC	CASTWGSGANVLTF
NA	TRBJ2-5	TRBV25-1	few	TGTGCCAGCGGCAAAAGAGACAGTCAAGAGACCCAGTACTTC	CASGKRDSQETQYF
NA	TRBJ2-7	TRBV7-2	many	TGTGCCAGCAGCTTTGCGGGACTTCTTGGAGACGAGCAGTACTTC	CASSFAGLLGDEQYF
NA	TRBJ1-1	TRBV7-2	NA	TGTGCCAGCAGCGGAAAGGGGGGTAACACTGAAGCTTTCTTT	CASSGKGGNTEAFF
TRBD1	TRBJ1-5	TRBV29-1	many	TGCAGCGTTAAAACAGGGGTTGATCAGCCCCAGCATTTT	CSVKTGVDQPQHF
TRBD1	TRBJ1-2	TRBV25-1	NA	TGTGCCAGCAGTGCGCAAAGGACAGGCCGGAACTATGGCTACACCTTC	CASSAQRTGRNYGYTF
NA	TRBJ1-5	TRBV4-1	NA	TGCGCCAGCAGCCAAGATTACGCGAGGGTGAGCAATCAGCCCCAGCATTTT	CASSQDYARVSNQPQHF
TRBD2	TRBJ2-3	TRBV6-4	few	TGTGCCAGCAGTGAGGCGGGGGGGTCAGATACGCAGTATTTT	CASSEAGGSDTQYF
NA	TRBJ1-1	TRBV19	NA	TGTGCCAGTATTCGGCGGAACACTGAAGCTTTCTTT	CASIRRNTEAFF
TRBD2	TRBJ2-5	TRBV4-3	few	TGCGCCAGCAGCCAAGAGGGCCGGGGGGGAGAGACCCAGTACTTC	CASSQEGRGGETQYF
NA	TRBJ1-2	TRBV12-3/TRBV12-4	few	TGTGCCAGCAGTTTGAACCGGGACAAGATTAACTATGGCTACACCTTC	CASSLNRDKINYGYTF
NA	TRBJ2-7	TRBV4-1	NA	TGCGCCAGCAGCCTCAATGCGGGGCCCGTCTACGAGCAGTACTTC	CASSLNAGPVYEQYF
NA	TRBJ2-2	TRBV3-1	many	TGTGCCAGCAGCCAATTGGGTGTCGACGGGGAGCTGTTTTTT	CASSQLGVDGELFF
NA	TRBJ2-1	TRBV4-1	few	TGCGCCAGCAGCCAAGATAGTAGAAAGGCTTACAATGAGCAGTTCTTC	CASSQDSRKAYNEQFF
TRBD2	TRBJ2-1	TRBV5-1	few	TGCGCCAGCAGCTCGACTAGCGGGGCCACTACAAGCACTGAGCAGTTCTTC	CASSSTSGATTSTEQFF
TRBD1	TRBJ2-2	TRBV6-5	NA	TGTGCCAGCAGTTCCGCCGGGACAGATAGCACCGGGGAGCTGTTTTTT	CASSSAGTDSTGELFF
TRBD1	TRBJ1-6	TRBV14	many	TGTGCCAGCAGCAGGACAGGGACGTATTCACCCCTCCACTTT	CASSRTGTYSPLHF
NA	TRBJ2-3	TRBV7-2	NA	TGTGCCAGCAGCGCTAAACTACCGAGCACAGATACGCAGTATTTT	CASSAKLPSTDTQYF
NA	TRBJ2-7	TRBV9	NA	TGTGCCAGCAGCGTAGGCGGGGCAGTCCATCACGAGCAGTACTTC	CASSVGGAVHHEQYF
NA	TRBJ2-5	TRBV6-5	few	TGTGCCAGCAGTTACTCGGGGTTGTCAGAGACCCAGTACTTC	CASSYSGLSETQYF
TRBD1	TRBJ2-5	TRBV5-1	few	TGCGCCAGCAGCTTAAACGGACAGGAGTACCAAGAGACCCAGTACTTC	CASSLNGQEYQETQYF
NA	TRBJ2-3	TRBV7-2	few	TGTGCCAGCAGCTTAGTGGCTCCCACTAGCACAGATACGCAGTATTTT	CASSLVAPTSTDTQYF
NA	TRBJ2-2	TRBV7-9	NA	TGTGCCAGCAGCTCAGAGGTCGGGGACTTTGAGGAGCTGTTTTTT	CASSSEVGDFEELFF
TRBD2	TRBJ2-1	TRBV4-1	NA	TGCGCCAGCGGAATTACTAGCGACAATGAGCAGTTCTTC	CASGITSDNEQFF
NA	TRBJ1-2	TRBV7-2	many	TGTGCCAGCAGCCACCAAACCACCACTCCAGGTGCAGGCTACACCTTC	CASSHQTTTPGAGYTF
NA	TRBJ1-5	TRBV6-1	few	TGTGCCAGCTCCTTGGGGGATACTCAGCCCCAGCATTTT	CASSLGDTQPQHF
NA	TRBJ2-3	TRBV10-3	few	TGTGCCATCAGTGAGGCAGGGCCCCGAAGCACAGATACGCAGTATTTT	CAISEAGPRSTDTQYF
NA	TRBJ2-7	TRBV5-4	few	TGTGCCAGCAGCTTGGTTGGGGCTAGCAACGAGCAGTACTTC	CASSLVGASNEQYF
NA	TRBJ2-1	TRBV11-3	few	TGTGCCAGCAGCTCGACGGGACGGTGGAATGAGCAGTTCTTC	CASSSTGRWNEQFF
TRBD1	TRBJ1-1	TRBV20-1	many	TGCAGTGCTCCTCGGGACAGGAACACTGAAGCTTTCTTT	CSAPRDRNTEAFF
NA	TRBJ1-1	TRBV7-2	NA	TGTGCCAGCAGGAGGGGGACACTTAACACTGAAGCTTTCTTT	CASRRGTLNTEAFF
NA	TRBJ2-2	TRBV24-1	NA	TGTGCCACCAGTGATCTGGACAGATCGAACACCGGGGAGCTGTTTTTT	CATSDLDRSNTGELFF
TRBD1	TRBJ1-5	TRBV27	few	TGTGCCAGCAGTTTGACAGGGGAAATATTTCAGCCCCAGCATTTT	CASSLTGEIFQPQHF
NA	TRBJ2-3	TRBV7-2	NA	TGTGCCAGCAGCCTGGTGGCGGACCCTAGCACAGATACGCAGTATTTT	CASSLVADPSTDTQYF
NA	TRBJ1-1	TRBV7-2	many	TGTGCCAGCAGCTTAGCCTACGGGGGGGGTCCTGAAGCTTTCTTT	CASSLAYGGGPEAFF
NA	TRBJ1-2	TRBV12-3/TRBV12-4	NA	TGTGCCATCGACGGAAACAGCTATGGCTACACCTTC	CAIDGNSYGYTF
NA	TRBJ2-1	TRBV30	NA	TGTGCCTGGAGTGTATGGAGGGATACCAGCTCCTACAATGAGCAGTTCTTC	CAWSVWRDTSSYNEQFF
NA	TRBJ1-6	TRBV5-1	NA	TGCGCCAGCAGCTCCCTAGACAGTAATTCACCCCTCCACTTT	CASSSLDSNSPLHF
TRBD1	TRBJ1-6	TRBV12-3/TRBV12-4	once	TGTGCCAGCAGAGAGACAGGGCGGACAGCTAATTCACCCCTCCACTTT	CASRETGRTANSPLHF
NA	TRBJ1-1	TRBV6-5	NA	TGTGCCAGCAGTTACCCCAGGGAGGGGAACACTGAAGCTTTCTTT	CASSYPREGNTEAFF
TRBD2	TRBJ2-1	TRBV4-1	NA	TGCGCCAGCAGCCATCGGGGGGGGAGCTCCTACAATGAGCAGTTCTTC	CASSHRGGSSYNEQFF
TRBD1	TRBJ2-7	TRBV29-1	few	TGCAGCGTACGAAAGACAGGGGCGAACGAGCAGTACTTC	CSVRKTGANEQYF
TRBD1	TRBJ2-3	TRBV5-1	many	TGCGCCAGCAGCCTACCGGGACAGGGTACGGCAGATACGCAGTATTTT	CASSLPGQGTADTQYF
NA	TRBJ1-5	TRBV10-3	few	TGTGCCATCAGCGAGGGGGGGCAGCCCCAGCATTTT	CAISEGGQPQHF
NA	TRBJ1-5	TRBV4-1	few	TGCGCCAGCAGCCAAGTCTTGAAGGGCAAGAGTCAGCCCCAGCATTTT	CASSQVLKGKSQPQHF
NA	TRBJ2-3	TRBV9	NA	TGTGCCAGCAAAAGGGTCAGCACAGATACGCAGTATTTT	CASKRVSTDTQYF
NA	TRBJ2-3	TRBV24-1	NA	TGTGCCACCAGCCATGGTCCAACAGATACGCAGTATTTT	CATSHGPTDTQYF
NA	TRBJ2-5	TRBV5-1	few	TGCGCCAGCAGCCCTCGTCAGGGGCGAAAAGAGACCCAGTACTTC	CASSPRQGRKETQYF
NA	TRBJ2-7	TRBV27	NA	TGTGCCAGCAGTTTATGGCCAGGCTCCTACGAGCAGTACTTC	CASSLWPGSYEQYF
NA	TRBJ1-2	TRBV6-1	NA	TGTGCCAGCAGTGTGGGCGACTATGGCTACACCTTC	CASSVGDYGYTF
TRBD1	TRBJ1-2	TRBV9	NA	TGTGCCAGCAGCATACGACAGGGGTATGGCTACACCTTC	CASSIRQGYGYTF
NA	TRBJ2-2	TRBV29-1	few	TGCAGCGTCCCAGGGGTTCCCGGGGAGCTGTTTTTT	CSVPGVPGELFF
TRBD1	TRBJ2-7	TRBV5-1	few	TGCGCCAGCAGCTTGCTTGACAGGGGCGGGGTTGTGAAGTACTTC	CASSLLDRGGVVKYF
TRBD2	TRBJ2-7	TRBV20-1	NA	TGCAGTGCCTTAGCGGGGGGTTTCTCCTACGAGCAGTACTTC	CSALAGGFSYEQYF
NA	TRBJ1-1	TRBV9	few	TGTGCCAGCAGCGAAAAAAAGGTCAGGGGTGACACTGAAGCTTTCTTT	CASSEKKVRGDTEAFF
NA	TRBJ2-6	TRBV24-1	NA	TGTGCCACCGCCCGTAACTCTGGGGCCAACGTCCTGACTTTC	CATARNSGANVLTF
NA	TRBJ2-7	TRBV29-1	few	TGCAGCGTGAAGGCAGGGGCGGATCGCGAGCAGTACTTC	CSVKAGADREQYF